This record looks at one T cell receptor (beta chain) sequence and its context. The antigen remains unidentified. The sample is drawn from a study of a mutant IDH1 vaccine in newly diagnosed glioma. Study information: Onset of vaccination occurred 4-6 weeks following radiotherapy alone, or with temozolomide cycles.

Trimming stripped 2 bases from V and 0 bases from J, with 8 bases between. Germline assignment: CDR1 SGHVS and CDR2 FQNEAQ. CDR3 size: 16 residues. The table came from immunoSEQ multiplex PCR; TCRdb's copy has only in-frame clones and leaves some out. The sample includes about 94,000 clones, around 92% of them seen just once. Time point denoted: week 47, end of study. The content of each vaccine dose was 300 ug of mutant IDH1 20-mer peptide, and topical imiquimod accompanied it. Eight vaccinations reached patients in weeks 1, 3, 5, 7, 11, 15, 19 and 23. The chain is built from TRBV7-8 and TRBJ2-6; D not certain. The source of this sequence is a woman aged 45 to 65 with glioma. The sample was PBMCs, taken from a glioma patient whose treatment included an IDH1 peptide vaccine. CDR3 residues: CASSLQLYSGANVLTF. The CDR3 bases are TGTGCCAGCAGCTTACAGTTGTACTCTGGGGCCAACGTCCTGACTTTC.